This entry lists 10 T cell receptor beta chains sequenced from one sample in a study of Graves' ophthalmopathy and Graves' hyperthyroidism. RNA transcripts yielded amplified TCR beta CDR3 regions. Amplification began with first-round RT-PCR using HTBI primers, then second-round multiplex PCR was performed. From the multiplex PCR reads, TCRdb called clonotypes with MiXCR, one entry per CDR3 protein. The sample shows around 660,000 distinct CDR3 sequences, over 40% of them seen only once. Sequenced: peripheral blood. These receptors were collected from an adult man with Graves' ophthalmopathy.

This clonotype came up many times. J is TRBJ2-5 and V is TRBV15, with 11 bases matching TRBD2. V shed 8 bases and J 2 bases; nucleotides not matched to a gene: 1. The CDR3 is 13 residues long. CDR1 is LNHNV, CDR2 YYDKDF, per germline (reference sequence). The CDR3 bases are TGTGCCACCCGACTAGCGGGGCAAGAGACCCAGTACTTC. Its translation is CATRLAGQETQYF.

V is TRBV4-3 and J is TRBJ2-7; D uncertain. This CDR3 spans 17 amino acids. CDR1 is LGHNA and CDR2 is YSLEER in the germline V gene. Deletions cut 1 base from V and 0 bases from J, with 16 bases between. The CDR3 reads CASSQVLDQMSSYEQYF. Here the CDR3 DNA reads TGCGCCAGCAGCCAAGTCCTAGACCAGATGAGCTCCTACGAGCAGTACTTC.

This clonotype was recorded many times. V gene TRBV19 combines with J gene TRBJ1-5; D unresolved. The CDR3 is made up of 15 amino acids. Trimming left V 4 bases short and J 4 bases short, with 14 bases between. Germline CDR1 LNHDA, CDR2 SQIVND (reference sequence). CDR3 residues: CASSTRANRNQPQHF. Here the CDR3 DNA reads TGTGCCAGTAGTACCCGGGCCAACCGGAATCAGCCCCAGCATTTT.

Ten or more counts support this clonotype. CDR3 sequence: CASSLDWAGNTEAFF. In DNA form, the CDR3 reads TGTGCCAGTAGTTTGGACTGGGCCGGGAACACTGAAGCTTTCTTT. The rearrangement links TRBV19 to TRBJ1-1; D remains ambiguous. This CDR3 contains 15 residues. V shed 5 bases and J shed 1 base, with 14 bases lying between them. Germline V gives CDR1 LNHDA, CDR2 SQIVND (reference sequence).

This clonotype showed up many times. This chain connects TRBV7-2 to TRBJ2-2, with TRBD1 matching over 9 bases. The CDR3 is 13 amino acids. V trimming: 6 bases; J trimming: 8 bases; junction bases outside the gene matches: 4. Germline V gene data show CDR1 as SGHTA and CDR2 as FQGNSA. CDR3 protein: CASSRDREGELFF. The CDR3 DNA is TGTGCCAGCAGTAGGGACAGGGAGGGGGAGCTGTTTTTT.

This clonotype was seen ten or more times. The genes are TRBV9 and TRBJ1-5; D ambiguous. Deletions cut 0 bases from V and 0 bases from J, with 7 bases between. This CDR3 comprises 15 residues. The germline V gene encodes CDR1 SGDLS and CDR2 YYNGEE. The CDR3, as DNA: TGTGCCAGCAGCGTAGACAGCCTTAGCAATCAGCCCCAGCATTTT. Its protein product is CASSVDSLSNQPQHF.

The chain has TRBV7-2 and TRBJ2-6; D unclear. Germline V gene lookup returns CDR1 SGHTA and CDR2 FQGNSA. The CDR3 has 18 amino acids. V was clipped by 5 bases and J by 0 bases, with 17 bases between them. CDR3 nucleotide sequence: TGTGCCAGCAGCCCGGCAGCGCTAAAATCCTCTGGGGCCAACGTCCTGACTTTC. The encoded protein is CASSPAALKSSGANVLTF. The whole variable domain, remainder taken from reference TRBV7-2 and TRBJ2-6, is GAGVSQSPSNKVTEKGKDVELRCDPISGHTALYWYRQSLGQGLEFLIYFQGNSAPDKSGLPSDRFSAERTGGSVSTLTIQRTQQEDSAVYLCASSPAALKSSGANVLTFGAGSRLTVL.

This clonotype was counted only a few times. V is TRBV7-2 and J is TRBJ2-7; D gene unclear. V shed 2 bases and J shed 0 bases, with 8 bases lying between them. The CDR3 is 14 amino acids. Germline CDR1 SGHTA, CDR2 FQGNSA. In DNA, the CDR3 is TGTGCCAGCAGCTTAATGGCTACCTCCTACGAGCAGTACTTC. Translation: CASSLMATSYEQYF.

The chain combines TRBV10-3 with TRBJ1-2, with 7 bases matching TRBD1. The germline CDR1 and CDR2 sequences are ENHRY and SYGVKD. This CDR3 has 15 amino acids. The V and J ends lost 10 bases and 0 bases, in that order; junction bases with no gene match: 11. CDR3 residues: CATRGAFPSNYGYTF. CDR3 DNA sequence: TGTGCCACCAGGGGGGCATTCCCCTCTAACTATGGCTACACCTTC.

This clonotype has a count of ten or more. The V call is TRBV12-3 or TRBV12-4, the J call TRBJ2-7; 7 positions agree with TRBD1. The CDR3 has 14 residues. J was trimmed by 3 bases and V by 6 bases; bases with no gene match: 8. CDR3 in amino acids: CASSPGTASYEQYF. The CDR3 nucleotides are TGTGCCAGCAGCCCCGGGACAGCAAGCTACGAGCAGTACTTC.